The T cell receptor (beta chain) described here comes from a study of T cells in Graves' hyperthyroidism and ophthalmopathy. General study findings and limits: Clonotypes that were expanded in thyroid above 0.001 mostly appeared in blood too.

RNA transcripts provided the source from which TCR beta CDR3 regions were amplified. With the HTBI primer set, the TCR CDR3 went through a first round of RT-PCR. Using its own MiXCR run on the multiplex PCR reads, TCRdb lists one record per CDR3 protein. This table has 450,000 to 500,000 distinct CDR3 sequences, 20% to 25% appearing once. As to this clonotype: Its antigen is currently unknown. One base away lies a much larger clone, so this may be a sequencing read error.

Germline loops: CDR1 SGHAT, CDR2 FQNNGV. CDR3 length equals 15 residues. The chain couples TRBV11-2 to TRBJ2-7; no reliable D call. The specimen sequenced was blood. This clonotype originated in a woman aged 70-85 years with Graves' ophthalmopathy. CDR3 amino acids: CASSLSTPTSYGQYF. The CDR3 DNA reads as TGTGCCAGCAGCTTAAGTACCCCAACGTCATACGGGCAGTACTTC.